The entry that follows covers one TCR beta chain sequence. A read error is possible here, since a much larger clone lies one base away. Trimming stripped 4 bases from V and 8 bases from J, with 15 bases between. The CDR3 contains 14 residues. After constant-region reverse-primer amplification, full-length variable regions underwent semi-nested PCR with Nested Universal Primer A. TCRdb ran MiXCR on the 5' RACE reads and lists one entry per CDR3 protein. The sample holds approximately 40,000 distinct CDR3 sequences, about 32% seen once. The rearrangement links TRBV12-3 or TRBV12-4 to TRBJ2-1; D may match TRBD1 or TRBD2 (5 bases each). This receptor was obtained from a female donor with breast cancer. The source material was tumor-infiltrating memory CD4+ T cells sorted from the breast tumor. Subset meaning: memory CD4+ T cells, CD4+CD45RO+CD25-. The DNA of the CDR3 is TGTGCCAGCAGTTCCGCAGGGAGTCGGGATGAGCAGTTCTTC. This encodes CASSSAGSRDEQFF.